The sequence of this T cell receptor (beta chain) was determined in a study of T cell repertoires in cytomegalovirus infection. TCRdb recomputed calls from the reads with MiXCR, one row per CDR3 protein. The sample carries roughly 200,000 distinct CDR3 sequences, approximately 38% recorded once. The sample holds a few counts of this clonotype. The antigen remains undetermined. Study results and caveats: The study found HLA-C-restricted CMV-specific TCR beta clonotypes dominating the ex vivo response.

V lost 3 bases, J lost 2 bases, and 11 bases lay in between. CDR1 and CDR2 (germline): MNHEY, SMNVEV (reference sequence). The CDR3 is 15 amino acids. The sequences come from CD8+ T cells from cultured PBMCs, collected from culture after CMV antigen stimulation. This receptor was identified in a human donor in good health (CMV status not recorded). Some clones in this sample may be carry-over from other donors' samples. The chain couples TRBV27 to TRBJ2-1, with D unresolved. The CDR3 DNA is TGTGCCAGCAGTTTCTTGGATACGACCTACAATGAGCAGTTCTTC. This encodes CASSFLDTTYNEQFF.